This TCR beta chain was found in a study of identical twins. Points from the study as a whole: Cord blood's abundant beta clonotypes had fewer insertions, unlike memory repertoires.

This clonotype occurred a few times. Its antigen is as yet unknown. Trimming cost V 6 bases and J 0 bases, with 9 bases left between them. The CDR3 contains 14 residues. It was template switching that added a universal primer site, and there were unique molecular identifiers on the cDNA. Each CDR3 protein gets one entry after TCRdb re-called the 5' RACE reads with MiXCR. The sample contains 690,000 or so distinct CDR3 sequences, roughly 6.2% of which appear only once. The sequence derives from a young man in good health. V usage is TRBV12-3 or TRBV12-4 and J usage is TRBJ2-1, with D hard to call. Specimen: naive T cells sorted from blood. The CDR3 is CASSFLTSYNEQFF. The CDR3 DNA is TGTGCCAGCAGCTTTCTGACCTCCTACAATGAGCAGTTCTTC.